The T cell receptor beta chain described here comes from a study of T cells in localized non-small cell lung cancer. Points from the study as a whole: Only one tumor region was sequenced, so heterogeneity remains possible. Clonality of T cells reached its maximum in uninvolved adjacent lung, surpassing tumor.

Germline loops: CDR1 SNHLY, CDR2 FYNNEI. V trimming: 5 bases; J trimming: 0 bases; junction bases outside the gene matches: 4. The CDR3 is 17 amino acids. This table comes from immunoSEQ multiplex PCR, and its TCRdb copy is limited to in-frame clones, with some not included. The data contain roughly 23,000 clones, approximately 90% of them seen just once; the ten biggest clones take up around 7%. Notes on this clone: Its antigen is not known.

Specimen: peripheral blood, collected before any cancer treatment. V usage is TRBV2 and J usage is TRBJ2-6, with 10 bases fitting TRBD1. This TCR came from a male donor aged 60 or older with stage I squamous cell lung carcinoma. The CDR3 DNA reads TGTGCCAGCAGTCGGGGACAGGGGTTCTCTGGGGCCAACGTCCTGACTTTC. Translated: CASSRGQGFSGANVLTF.